One T cell receptor (beta chain) is described in this entry. The sample originates from a study of T cells after yellow fever vaccination. TCRdb ran MiXCR on the 5' RACE reads and lists one entry per CDR3 protein. The sample comprises approximately 300,000 distinct CDR3 sequences, around 6.8% of which are singletons, and roughly a sixth rests with the top ten. CDR3 size: 13 residues. Trimming took off 3 bases at V and 7 bases at J, with 13 bases between the two ends. Material: PBMCs, obtained approximately 40 days after the first yellow fever vaccination. The chain uses TRBV12-3 or TRBV12-4 and TRBJ2-7; possible D gene TRBD1, 5 bases. This sequence originates from a man aged 18 to 35 who received the YFV17D yellow fever vaccine. The CDR3 nucleotides are TGTGCCAGCAGTTTTTGGACACCCGTGGAGCAGTACTTC. Its translation: CASSFWTPVEQYF.